These 4 T cell receptor beta chains share one sample of origin, sequenced in a study of blood T cell repertoires in COVID-19. Using immunoSEQ multiplex PCR, the repertoire was profiled, and TCRdb retains in-frame clones only, with some absent. Among about 300,000 clones listed, about 89% were seen once. The sequenced material came from peripheral blood. The receptors here all came from a man in his forties or fifties with acute or convalescent COVID-19.

V and J are TRBV19 and TRBJ2-6, with 7 bases identical to TRBD1. Unmatched junction bases numbered 7, after V lost 6 bases and J lost 2 bases. This CDR3 has 16 residues. CDR1 is LNHDA, CDR2 SQIVND, per germline (reference sequence). The CDR3 sequence: CASSQDRSPGANVLTF. In DNA, the CDR3 is TGTGCCAGTAGCCAGGACAGGTCCCCTGGGGCCAACGTCCTGACTTTC.

This clone was counted a single time. The V call is TRBV11-3, the J call TRBJ2-3; unclear D gene. Germline CDR1 SGHNT, CDR2 YENEEA. The V end lost 5 bases, the J end lost 1 base, and 4 bases lay between the germline ends. The CDR3 is 12 amino acids. CDR3 in amino acids: CASSRGTDTQYF. The DNA of the CDR3 is TGTGCCAGCAGCCGGGGCACAGATACGCAGTATTTT. The whole variable domain, filled in from reference TRBV11-3 and TRBJ2-3, reads EAGVVQSPRYKIIEKKQPVAFWCNPISGHNTLYWYLQNLGQGPELLIRYENEEAVDDSQLPKDRFSAERLKGVDSTLKIQPAELGDSAVYLCASSRGTDTQYFGPGTRLTVL.

The rearrangement joins TRBV7-3 to TRBJ2-1, with 7 bases fitting TRBD1. Germline lookup yields CDR1 SGHTA and CDR2 FQGTGA. The CDR3 is 13 amino acids. J was trimmed by 6 bases and V by 3 bases; bases with no gene match: 2. The CDR3 DNA sequence: TGTGCCAGCAGCTTTGCAGGGGGCAATGAGCAGTTCTTC. Its protein is CASSFAGGNEQFF.

This clone has only one observation. V is TRBV3-1 (or the pseudogene TRBV3-2) and J is TRBJ1-2; D remains unclear. V dropped 1 base and J dropped 4 bases, with 7 bases sitting between them. Looked up from germline, CDR1 is LGHDT and CDR2 is YNNKEL (reference sequence). This CDR3 comprises 13 residues. The CDR3 coding sequence is TGTGCCAGCAGCCAAGGTCAGTCCTATGGCTACACCTTC. This encodes CASSQGQSYGYTF.